Shown below are 15 T cell receptor beta chains from a single sample sequenced in a study of blood T cell repertoires in COVID-19. TCRdb's copy holds only in-frame clones and misses some; the assay was immunoSEQ multiplex PCR. Of 200,000 to 250,000 clones in the sample, approximately 87% were seen once. Material: peripheral blood. Receptor source: a man aged 55 to 70 with acute or convalescent COVID-19.

V and J are TRBV18 and TRBJ1-1; tentatively, D is TRBD1 (6 bases). CDR3 length: 13 residues. CDR1 and CDR2 (germline): KGHSH, LQKENI. Trimming cost V 6 bases and J 7 bases, with 15 bases left between them. The CDR3 protein is CASSPAGGDEAFF. CDR3 DNA sequence: TGTGCCAGCTCGCCCGCGGGGGGCGATGAAGCTTTCTTT.

This clone has just one count. The chain couples TRBV7-2 to TRBJ2-7; TRBD1 agrees at 9 bases. Losses at the gene ends were 5 bases for V and 7 bases for J; bases not matched to a gene: 9. Germline V gives CDR1 SGHTA, CDR2 FQGNSA. The CDR3 runs 14 residues. The CDR3 loop reads CASSPAGTGQEQYF. CDR3 bases: TGTGCCAGCAGCCCCGCCGGGACAGGGCAAGAGCAGTACTTC.

V usage is TRBV28 and J usage is TRBJ2-3; 14 bases map to TRBD2. V lost 6 bases, J lost 5 bases, and 7 bases stayed unmatched. Germline assignment: CDR1 MDHEN and CDR2 SYDVKM. The CDR3 contains 16 residues. The CDR3 DNA is TGTGCCAGCAGCGAACCCGGACTAGCGGGAGGAGATACGCAGTATTTT. Its translation: CASSEPGLAGGDTQYF.

The gene calls are TRBV7-2 and TRBJ1-2; a weak D match, TRBD1 (6 bases). CDR3 length: 13 residues. V shed 5 bases and J shed 7 bases, with 14 bases lying between them. CDR1 is SGHTA, CDR2 FQGNSA, per germline. CDR3 nucleotide sequence: TGTGCCAGCAGCCCAGCCTCCAGGGGTGGCTACACCTTC. Encoded protein: CASSPASRGGYTF.

The chain recombines TRBV6-5 with TRBJ2-7, with 9 bases aligning to TRBD2. V shed 6 bases, J shed 3 bases, and the junction held 3 bases outside the gene matches. Germline CDR1 MNHEY, CDR2 SVGAGI. The CDR3 is 13 residues long. CDR3 residues: CASRKREVYEQYF. CDR3 nucleotides: TGTGCCAGCAGAAAGCGGGAGGTCTACGAGCAGTACTTC.

Note on this clone: Other nucleotide sequences from this sample produce the same CDR3. This chain joins TRBV5-1 and TRBJ2-7; 7 bases are a match to TRBD1. The CDR3 runs 14 residues. CDR1 and CDR2 (germline): SGHRS, YFSETQ. V shed 0 bases and J 2 bases; nucleotides not matched to a gene: 2. Here the CDR3 reads CASSLGQGPYEQYF. CDR3 in DNA: TGCGCCAGCAGCTTGGGACAGGGACCCTACGAGCAGTACTTC.

V usage is TRBV5-1 and J usage is TRBJ1-1, with 8 bases lining up with TRBD1. Trimming removed 4 bases from V and 0 bases from J; junction bases left unmatched: 11. CDR1 SGHRS and CDR2 YFSETQ come from the germline V gene. The CDR3 is made up of 17 amino acids. CDR3 sequence reads: CASSHRQGNIMNTEAFF. The CDR3 DNA reads TGCGCCAGCAGCCATAGACAGGGGAATATCATGAACACTGAAGCTTTCTTT.

This sequence joins TRBV6-5 and TRBJ2-3; D not resolved. Between the trimmed V and J ends, which lost 5 bases and 2 bases, there was a span of 8 bases. CDR3 length equals 13 residues. Germline V gives CDR1 MNHEY, CDR2 SVGAGI. The CDR3 protein is CASSRDTTDTQYF. CDR3 sequence (DNA): TGTGCCAGCAGTAGAGATACCACAGATACGCAGTATTTT.

The chain uses TRBV10-3 and TRBJ1-1; D call uncertain. From germline, CDR1 is ENHRY and CDR2 SYGVKD. Trimming removed 6 bases from V and 6 bases from J, with 11 bases in between. CDR3 length equals 12 residues. For the CDR3, the DNA is TGTGCCATCAGGCTGGGAGGGTCTGAAGCTTTCTTT. This translates into CAIRLGGSEAFF.

This CDR3 reads CAWTKDWTSGGNEQFF. CDR3 coding DNA: TGTGCCTGGACAAAGGATTGGACTAGCGGGGGCAATGAGCAGTTCTTC. The chain couples TRBV30 to TRBJ2-1; 13 bases are a match to TRBD2. This CDR3 comprises 16 residues. CDR1 GTSNPN and CDR2 SVGIG come from the germline V gene (reference sequence). With V trimmed by 4 bases and J by 6 bases, 9 bases remained unmatched.

This clone is a singleton in its sample. The chain recombines TRBV5-1 with TRBJ1-1, with D possibly TRBD1 on 5 matching bases. This CDR3 is 13 amino acids long. Germline V CDR1 and CDR2: SGHRS, YFSETQ. Trimming removed 0 bases at V and 5 bases at J, with 8 bases between. The DNA of the CDR3 is TGCGCCAGCAGCTTGGCCAGGGAAACTGAAGCTTTCTTT. Amino acids: CASSLARETEAFF.

This clone was counted a few times. This chain links TRBV27 with TRBJ2-7; 8 nucleotides align to TRBD1. Trimming removed 5 bases from V and 3 bases from J; junction bases left unmatched: 0. This CDR3 spans 12 amino acids. The germline gives CDR1 MNHEY, CDR2 SMNVEV (reference sequence). The CDR3 spells CASSTGGYEQYF. The CDR3 DNA follows: TGTGCCAGCAGTACAGGGGGCTACGAGCAGTACTTC.

This sequence joins TRBV4-1 and TRBJ2-2; 9 bases are shared with TRBD1. V was clipped by 2 bases and J by 1 base; unmatched bases: 2. The CDR3 runs 16 residues. CDR1 is MGHRA and CDR2 is YSYEKL in the germline V gene. DNA for the CDR3: TGCGCCAGCAGCCAATTGGACAGGGGGAACACCGGGGAGCTGTTTTTT. Translation: CASSQLDRGNTGELFF.

The chain recombines TRBV5-5 with TRBJ2-3, with D possibly TRBD1 on 7 matching bases. The CDR3 loop spans 14 amino acids. The germline V gene encodes CDR1 SGHKS and CDR2 YYEKEE (reference sequence). V was clipped by 5 bases and J by 7 bases, with 17 bases between them. CDR3 coding DNA: TGTGCCAGCAGGGACCCGACAGGGAGGAATACGCAGTATTTT. Translating gives CASRDPTGRNTQYF.

The chain couples TRBV11-2 to TRBJ1-4, with 10 nucleotides matching TRBD1. The CDR3 has 15 amino acids. Losses at the gene ends were 5 bases for V and 6 bases for J; bases not matched to a gene: 6. CDR1 and CDR2 from the germline V gene are SGHAT and FQNNGV. The CDR3 nucleotides read TGTGCCAGCAGCCCCATGGGACAGGGGTATGAAAAACTGTTTTTT. This sequence encodes CASSPMGQGYEKLFF.